The text below deals with one T cell receptor beta chain. The data are from a study of blood T cell repertoires in COVID-19. Under the authors' procedure: Scientists estimated how many nucleated cells there were by amplifying reference gene primers. Method: immunoSEQ multiplex PCR; TCRdb's copy keeps in-frame clones and lacks some. The V and J calls and clone size are taken from that table; D and trimming were inferred from the DNA. This sample has a few hundred thousand clones, with approximately 82% found just once. The sequence was collected from a woman between 40 and 55 years old who had recovered from COVID-19. Sequences were obtained from peripheral blood.

CDR3 sequence reads: CASSLRQGVHNEQFF. CDR3 DNA sequence: TGTGCCAGCAGCTTACGACAGGGGGTTCACAATGAGCAGTTCTTC. This chain links TRBV7-6 with TRBJ2-1; 9 bases line up with TRBD1. V lost 2 bases and J lost 5; bases outside the gene matches: 4. CDR3 length: 15 amino acids. Germline-derived CDR1 and CDR2 are SGHVS and FNYEAQ.